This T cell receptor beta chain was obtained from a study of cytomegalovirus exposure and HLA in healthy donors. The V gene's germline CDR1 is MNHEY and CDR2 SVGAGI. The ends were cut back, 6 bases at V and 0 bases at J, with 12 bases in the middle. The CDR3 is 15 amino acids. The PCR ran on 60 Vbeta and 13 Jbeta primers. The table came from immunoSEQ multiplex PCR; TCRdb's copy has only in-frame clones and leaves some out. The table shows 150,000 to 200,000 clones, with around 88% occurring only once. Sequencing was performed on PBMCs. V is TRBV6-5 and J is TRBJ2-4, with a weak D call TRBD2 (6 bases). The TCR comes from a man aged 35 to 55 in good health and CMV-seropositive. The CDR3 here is CASRRTGLAKNIQYF. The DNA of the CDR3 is TGTGCCAGCAGACGGACGGGACTAGCCAAAAACATTCAGTACTTC.